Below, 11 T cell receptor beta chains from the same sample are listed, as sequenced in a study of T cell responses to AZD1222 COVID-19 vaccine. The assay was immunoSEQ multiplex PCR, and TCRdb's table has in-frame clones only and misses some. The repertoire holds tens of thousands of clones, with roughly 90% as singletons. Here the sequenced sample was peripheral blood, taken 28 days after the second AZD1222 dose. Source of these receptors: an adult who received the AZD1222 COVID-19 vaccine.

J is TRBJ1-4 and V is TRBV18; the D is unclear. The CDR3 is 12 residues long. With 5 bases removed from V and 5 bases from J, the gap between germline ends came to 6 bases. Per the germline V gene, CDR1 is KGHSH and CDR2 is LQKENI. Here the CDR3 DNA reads TGTGCCAGCTCAAACGGGAATGAAAAACTGTTTTTT. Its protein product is CASSNGNEKLFF.

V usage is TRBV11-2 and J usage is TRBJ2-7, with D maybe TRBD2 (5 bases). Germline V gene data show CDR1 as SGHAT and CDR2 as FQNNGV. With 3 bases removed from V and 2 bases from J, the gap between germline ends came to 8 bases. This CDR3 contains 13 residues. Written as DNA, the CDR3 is TGTGCCAGCAGCTTGGACTGGACCTACGAGCAGTACTTC. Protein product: CASSLDWTYEQYF.

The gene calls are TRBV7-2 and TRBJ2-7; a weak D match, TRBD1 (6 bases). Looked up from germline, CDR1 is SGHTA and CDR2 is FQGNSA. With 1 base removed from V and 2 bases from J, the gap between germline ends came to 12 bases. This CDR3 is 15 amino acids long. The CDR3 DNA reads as TGTGCCAGCAGCTTAGTCTCCAGGGGTCCCTACGAGCAGTACTTC. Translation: CASSLVSRGPYEQYF.

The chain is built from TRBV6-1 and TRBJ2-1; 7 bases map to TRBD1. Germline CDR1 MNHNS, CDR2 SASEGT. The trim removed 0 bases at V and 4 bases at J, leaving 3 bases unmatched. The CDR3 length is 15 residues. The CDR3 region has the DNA TGTGCCAGCAGTGAAGCAGGGGGCGCGTACAATGAGCAGTTCTTC. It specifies CASSEAGGAYNEQFF.

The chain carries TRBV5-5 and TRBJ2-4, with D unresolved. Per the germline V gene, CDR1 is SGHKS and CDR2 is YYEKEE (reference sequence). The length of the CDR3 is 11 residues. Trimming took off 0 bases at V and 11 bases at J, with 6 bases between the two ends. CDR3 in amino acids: CASSLGRLQYF. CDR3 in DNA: TGTGCCAGCAGCTTGGGGCGGCTTCAGTACTTC.

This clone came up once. The CDR3 DNA reads TGTGCCAGCAGCCAGGACACTATTAATCAGCCCCAGCATTTT. It yields the protein CASSQDTINQPQHF. V is TRBV3-1 (or the pseudogene TRBV3-2) and J is TRBJ1-5, with D perhaps matching TRBD1 (5 bases). The CDR3 spans 14 residues. Trimming pared 3 bases from V and 4 bases from J, leaving 10 bases between. Germline loops: CDR1 LGHDT, CDR2 YNNKEL (reference sequence).

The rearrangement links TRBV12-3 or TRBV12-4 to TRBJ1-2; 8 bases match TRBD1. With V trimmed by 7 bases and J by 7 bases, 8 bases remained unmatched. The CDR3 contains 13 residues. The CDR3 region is CASITQGARGYTF. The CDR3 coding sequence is TGTGCCAGCATTACTCAGGGGGCGCGTGGCTACACCTTC.

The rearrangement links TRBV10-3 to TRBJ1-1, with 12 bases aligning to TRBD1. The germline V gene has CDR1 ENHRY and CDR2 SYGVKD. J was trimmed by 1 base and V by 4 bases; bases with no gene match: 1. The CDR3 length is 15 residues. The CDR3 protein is CAISAGQGANTEAFF. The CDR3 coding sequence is TGTGCCATCAGTGCGGGACAGGGGGCGAACACTGAAGCTTTCTTT.

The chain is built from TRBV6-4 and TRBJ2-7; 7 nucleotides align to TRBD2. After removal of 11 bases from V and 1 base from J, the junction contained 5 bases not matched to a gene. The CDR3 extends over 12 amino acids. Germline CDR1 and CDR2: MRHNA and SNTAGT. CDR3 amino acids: CASLGGSYEQYF. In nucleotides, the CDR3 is TGTGCCTCTCTGGGGGGGTCCTACGAGCAGTACTTC.

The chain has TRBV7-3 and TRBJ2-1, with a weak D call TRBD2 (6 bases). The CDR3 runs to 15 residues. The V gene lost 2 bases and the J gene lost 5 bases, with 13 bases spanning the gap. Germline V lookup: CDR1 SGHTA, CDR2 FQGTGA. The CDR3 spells CASSLLGAGHNEQFF. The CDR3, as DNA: TGTGCCAGCAGCTTACTCGGCGCGGGACACAATGAGCAGTTCTTC.

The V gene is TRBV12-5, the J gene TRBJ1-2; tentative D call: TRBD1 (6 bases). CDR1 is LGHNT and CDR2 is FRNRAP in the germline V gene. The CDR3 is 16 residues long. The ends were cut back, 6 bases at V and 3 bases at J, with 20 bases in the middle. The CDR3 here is CASGVGAILRDYGYTF. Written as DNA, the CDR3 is TGTGCTAGTGGAGTGGGGGCGATTCTCCGAGACTATGGCTACACCTTC.